These T cell receptor beta chains were read from a single sample in a study of cytomegalovirus exposure and HLA in healthy donors. TCRdb's table, derived via immunoSEQ multiplex PCR, lists solely in-frame clones and lacks some. The sample has 50,000 to 65,000 clones, more than 65% seen once. Sequences were obtained from PBMCs. Receptors were obtained from a woman between 18 and 29 years old in good health and CMV-seronegative. Each CDR3 is given with its conserved first and last residue. A D gene is named only where the DNA matches it firmly. Some rows have no size entry. The others give once, few or many, or a class for an expanded clone.

clone size: -
J gene: TRBJ2-5
D gene: TRBD1
V gene: TRBV9
CDR3 protein: CASSVWTGLYQETQYF
CDR3 DNA: TGTGCCAGCAGCGTATGGACAGGATTGTACCAAGAGACCCAGTACTTC

clone size: -
J gene: TRBJ2-6
D gene: -
V gene: TRBV5-1
CDR3 protein: CASSLEASTANVLTF
CDR3 DNA: TGCGCCAGCAGCTTGGAAGCGAGTACGGCCAACGTCCTGACTTTC

clone size: -
J gene: TRBJ1-1
D gene: -
V gene: TRBV7-9
CDR3 protein: CASVEVNTEAFF
CDR3 DNA: TGTGCCAGCGTAGAGGTGAACACTGAAGCTTTCTTT

clone size: -
J gene: TRBJ1-5
D gene: -
V gene: TRBV27
CDR3 protein: CASSPGQSNQPQHF
CDR3 DNA: TGTGCCAGCAGTCCCGGACAGAGCAATCAGCCCCAGCATTTT

clone size: -
J gene: TRBJ2-7
D gene: -
V gene: TRBV27
CDR3 protein: CASSLLGLSRYEQYF
CDR3 DNA: TGTGCCAGCAGTTTATTGGGACTGAGCCGCTACGAGCAGTACTTC

clone size: -
J gene: TRBJ2-3
D gene: -
V gene: TRBV6-4
CDR3 protein: CASSDSPAIWDTQYF
CDR3 DNA: TGTGCCAGCAGTGACTCCCCAGCGATCTGGGATACGCAGTATTTT

clone size: medium-sized
J gene: TRBJ2-1
D gene: TRBD1
V gene: TRBV6-4
CDR3 protein: CASSEGTGGNEQFF
CDR3 DNA: TGTGCCAGCAGTGAGGGGACAGGGGGCAATGAGCAGTTCTTC

clone size: -
J gene: TRBJ2-1
D gene: TRBD2
V gene: TRBV29-1
CDR3 protein: CSGTRSGRLYNEQFF
CDR3 DNA: TGCAGCGGGACGAGAAGCGGGAGGCTCTACAATGAGCAGTTCTTC

clone size: once
J gene: TRBJ2-5
D gene: TRBD2
V gene: TRBV20-1
CDR3 protein: CSEAGGETQYF
CDR3 DNA: TGCAGTGAGGCCGGGGGGGAGACCCAGTACTTC

clone size: -
J gene: TRBJ2-1
D gene: TRBD2
V gene: TRBV25-1
CDR3 protein: CASSDEVAGGFYYNEQFF
CDR3 DNA: TGTGCCAGCAGTGATGAGGTGGCGGGAGGATTCTACTACAATGAGCAGTTCTTC

clone size: -
J gene: TRBJ2-1
D gene: TRBD2
V gene: TRBV7-3
CDR3 protein: CASSLSSAGGPCEQFF
CDR3 DNA: TGTGCCAGCAGCTTAAGTTCGGCGGGAGGGCCGTGTGAGCAGTTCTTC

clone size: -
J gene: TRBJ1-1
D gene: -
V gene: TRBV30
CDR3 protein: CAWSPDFRNTEAFF
CDR3 DNA: TGTGCCTGGAGTCCGGACTTCAGGAACACTGAAGCTTTCTTT

clone size: -
J gene: TRBJ2-7
D gene: TRBD1
V gene: TRBV27
CDR3 protein: CASSLSSQGAGGQYF
CDR3 DNA: TGTGCCAGCAGTTTATCCTCCCAGGGGGCAGGGGGGCAGTACTTC

clone size: -
J gene: TRBJ2-2
D gene: -
V gene: TRBV6-5
CDR3 protein: CASSLTPNTGELFF
CDR3 DNA: TGTGCCAGCAGCTTGACACCTAACACCGGGGAGCTGTTTTTT

clone size: -
J gene: TRBJ2-1
D gene: TRBD2
V gene: TRBV28
CDR3 protein: CASRSLWAGGGENEQFF
CDR3 DNA: TGTGCCAGCAGGTCATTATGGGCGGGAGGGGGGGAGAATGAGCAGTTCTTC

clone size: -
J gene: TRBJ1-5
D gene: -
V gene: TRBV19
CDR3 protein: CASSLGQGQQPQHF
CDR3 DNA: TGTGCCAGTAGCCTCGGGCAGGGGCAACAGCCCCAGCATTTT

clone size: -
J gene: TRBJ2-7
D gene: -
V gene: TRBV19
CDR3 protein: CASTSTGGSYEQYF
CDR3 DNA: TGTGCCAGTACCTCGACCGGGGGCTCCTACGAGCAGTACTTC

clone size: -
J gene: TRBJ1-2
D gene: -
V gene: TRBV6-5
CDR3 protein: CASTTGVGGYTF
CDR3 DNA: TGTGCCAGCACCACGGGTGTCGGGGGCTACACCTTC

clone size: -
J gene: TRBJ2-3
D gene: TRBD2
V gene: TRBV7-6
CDR3 protein: CASSRGGTDTQYF
CDR3 DNA: TGTGCCAGCAGCCGGGGGGGCACAGATACGCAGTATTTT

clone size: -
J gene: TRBJ2-6
D gene: -
V gene: TRBV7-3
CDR3 protein: CASSLMGHNSGANVLTF
CDR3 DNA: TGTGCCAGCAGCTTAATGGGACACAACTCTGGGGCCAACGTCCTGACTTTC

clone size: -
J gene: TRBJ2-7
D gene: -
V gene: TRBV28
CDR3 protein: CASSLVSVTYEQYF
CDR3 DNA: TGTGCCAGCAGTTTAGTTAGCGTAACCTACGAGCAGTACTTC

clone size: -
J gene: TRBJ2-1
D gene: -
V gene: TRBV6-6
CDR3 protein: CASSLPSGTYNEQFF
CDR3 DNA: TGTGCCAGCAGCCTTCCCTCGGGGACTTACAATGAGCAGTTCTTC

clone size: -
J gene: TRBJ2-1
D gene: TRBD2
V gene: TRBV11-3
CDR3 protein: CASSPSGLANEQFF
CDR3 DNA: TGTGCCAGCAGCCCCTCGGGACTAGCGAATGAGCAGTTCTTC

clone size: -
J gene: TRBJ1-1
D gene: -
V gene: TRBV27
CDR3 protein: CASHRGGNTEAFF
CDR3 DNA: TGTGCCAGCCATAGGGGGGGGAACACTGAAGCTTTCTTT

clone size: -
J gene: TRBJ2-7
D gene: -
V gene: TRBV27
CDR3 protein: CASSPPSYEQYF
CDR3 DNA: TGTGCCAGCAGTCCCCCGTCCTACGAGCAGTACTTC

clone size: -
J gene: TRBJ1-1
D gene: TRBD1
V gene: TRBV9
CDR3 protein: CASSVRDRVGEAFF
CDR3 DNA: TGTGCCAGCAGCGTACGGGACAGGGTGGGTGAAGCTTTCTTT

clone size: -
J gene: TRBJ2-1
D gene: TRBD2
V gene: TRBV15
CDR3 protein: CATSRVLAGVDDEQFF
CDR3 DNA: TGTGCCACCAGCAGGGTACTAGCGGGAGTGGACGATGAGCAGTTCTTC

clone size: -
J gene: TRBJ2-1
D gene: -
V gene: TRBV4-1
CDR3 protein: CASSLGGASYNEQFF
CDR3 DNA: TGCGCCAGCAGCCTTGGCGGGGCCTCCTACAATGAGCAGTTCTTC

clone size: -
J gene: TRBJ2-2
D gene: -
V gene: TRBV6-4
CDR3 protein: CASSERDTGELFF
CDR3 DNA: TGTGCCAGCAGTGAGCGGGACACCGGGGAGCTGTTTTTT

clone size: once
J gene: TRBJ2-4
D gene: -
V gene: TRBV21-1
CDR3 protein: CASSKCPNPDRPGAKNIQYF
CDR3 DNA: TGTGCCAGCAGCAAATGTCCAAACCCTGACAGGCCAGGGGCCAAAAACATTCAGTACTTC

clone size: once
J gene: TRBJ1-5
D gene: -
V gene: TRBV10-3
CDR3 protein: CAISEADSQPQHF
CDR3 DNA: TGTGCCATCAGTGAGGCCGATAGTCAGCCCCAGCATTTT

clone size: -
J gene: TRBJ1-2
D gene: -
V gene: TRBV30
CDR3 protein: CAWSVDYGYTF
CDR3 DNA: TGTGCCTGGAGTGTAGACTACGGCTACACCTTC